Following are 18 T cell receptor beta chains from one sample sequenced in a study of cytomegalovirus exposure and HLA in healthy donors. PCR primers comprised 60 Vbeta and 13 Jbeta primers. Profiled with immunoSEQ multiplex PCR; TCRdb holds only in-frame clones, not every one. This listing includes tens of thousands of clones. Sequenced sample: PBMCs. These receptors all stem from a female donor in good health and CMV-seropositive.

The V call is TRBV2, the J call TRBJ1-1; D gene unclear. This CDR3 contains 13 residues. V lost 6 bases and J lost 4, with 12 bases in between. Germline CDR1 reads SNHLY; CDR2 reads FYNNEI. CDR3 protein: CASRRDEGTEAFF. The CDR3, as DNA: TGTGCCAGCAGGAGGGATGAGGGCACTGAAGCTTTCTTT. Based on the CDR3 plus reference TRBV2 and TRBJ1-1, the full variable domain is EPEVTQTPSHQVTQMGQEVILRCVPISNHLYFYWYRQILGQKVEFLVSFYNNEISEKSEIFDDQFSVERPDGSNFTLKIRSTKLEDSAMYFCASRRDEGTEAFFGQGTRLTVV.

J is TRBJ2-5 and V is TRBV7-9; D might be TRBD2 (6 bases). Per germline, CDR1 SEHNR and CDR2 FQNEAQ (reference sequence). CDR3 length equals 14 residues. Trimming took 5 bases from V and 5 from J, leaving 15 bases between them. In DNA form, the CDR3 reads TGTGCCAGCAGCACCTCTAGCGAGAAGGAGACCCAGTACTTC. Its protein product is CASSTSSEKETQYF.

As to this clone: One junction end does not reproduce the germline sequence, and a read error may be involved. The chain links TRBV7-7 to TRBJ2-2; TRBD1 agrees at 11 bases. This CDR3 region has 15 residues. Germline CDR1 and CDR2: SSHAT and FNYEAQ (reference sequence). CDR3 nucleotide sequence: TGTGCTAGCAGCTTCGGGACAGGGGGCACCGGGGAGCTGTTTTTT. It is translated as CASSFGTGGTGELFF.

This chain uses TRBV9 with TRBJ1-1; a possible D gene is TRBD1 (6 bases). This CDR3 is 17 amino acids long. The V gene lost 0 bases and the J gene lost 5 bases, with 20 bases spanning the gap. The germline V gene encodes CDR1 SGDLS and CDR2 YYNGEE. CDR3 coding DNA: TGTGCCAGCAGCGTAGGCCTTGGGTGGGGGCTGAGTACTGAAGCTTTCTTT. This sequence encodes CASSVGLGWGLSTEAFF.

V gene TRBV28 combines with J gene TRBJ2-5, with 8 bases aligning to TRBD2. Germline lookup yields CDR1 MDHEN and CDR2 SYDVKM. This CDR3 spans 17 amino acids. V lost 7 bases and J lost 5; bases outside the gene matches: 18. The CDR3 protein is CASNNLSPGGRGETQYF. CDR3 DNA sequence: TGTGCCAGCAACAATCTGTCTCCGGGGGGGAGGGGTGAGACCCAGTACTTC. The entire variable domain, with the rest obtained from reference TRBV28 and TRBJ2-5, is as follows: DVKVTQSSRYLVKRTGEKVFLECVQDMDHENMFWYRQDPGLGLRLIYFSYDVKMKEKGDIPEGYSVSREKKERFSLILESASTNQTSMYLCASNNLSPGGRGETQYFGPGTRLLVL.

V and J are TRBV7-2 and TRBJ2-1, with 7 bases lining up with TRBD2. The CDR3 runs 17 residues. The germline CDR1 and CDR2 sequences are SGHTA and FQGNSA. V dropped 1 base and J dropped 5; count of bases not matched to a gene: 11. The CDR3 DNA follows: TGTGCCAGCAGCTTAGGATTTCAGCGGGGCTTCAACAATGAGCAGTTCTTC. It is translated as CASSLGFQRGFNNEQFF.

The CDR3 bases are TGTGCCAGCAGTAGGGAACAGGGGTATAGCAATCAGCCCCAGCATTTT. This codes for CASSREQGYSNQPQHF. The rearrangement joins TRBV28 to TRBJ1-5; 7 nucleotides align to TRBD1. There are 16 residues in the CDR3. V was clipped by 5 bases and J by 0 bases; unmatched bases: 7. CDR1 is MDHEN and CDR2 is SYDVKM in the germline V gene. The full variable domain, rest sourced from reference TRBV28 and TRBJ1-5, is DVKVTQSSRYLVKRTGEKVFLECVQDMDHENMFWYRQDPGLGLRLIYFSYDVKMKEKGDIPEGYSVSREKKERFSLILESASTNQTSMYLCASSREQGYSNQPQHFGDGTRLSIL.

This chain joins TRBV6-1 and TRBJ2-1, with 7 bases matching TRBD2. The length of the CDR3 is 15 residues. Germline loops: CDR1 MNHNS, CDR2 SASEGT. Trimming removed 4 bases from V and 12 bases from J; junction bases left unmatched: 15. CDR3 in amino acids: CASSARAGEGSGQFF. The CDR3 coding sequence is TGTGCCAGCAGTGCACGGGCGGGAGAAGGCTCTGGGCAGTTCTTC.

The V call is TRBV9, the J call TRBJ2-3; D may be TRBD2 (6 bases). V lost 3 bases and J 2 bases, leaving 10 bases between the germline ends. Per the germline V gene, CDR1 is SGDLS and CDR2 is YYNGEE. CDR3 length equals 14 residues. CDR3 DNA sequence: TGTGCCAGCAGCGGAGGACTAAACACAGATACGCAGTATTTT. Translated: CASSGGLNTDTQYF.

The genes are TRBV7-9 and TRBJ1-2; 7 bases map to TRBD1. The CDR3 sequence is 15 residues long. CDR1 and CDR2 (germline): SEHNR, FQNEAQ (reference sequence). V was pared by 0 bases and J by 5 bases, with 6 bases of the junction left unmatched. CDR3 sequence reads: CASSLAQGVVYGYTF. CDR3 in DNA: TGTGCCAGCAGCTTAGCCCAGGGGGTTGTTTATGGCTACACCTTC.

In DNA, the CDR3 is TGTGCCAGCAGTTACTCTTCCAGGGTCTCGAACTACGAGCAGTACTTC. Its protein is CASSYSSRVSNYEQYF. J is TRBJ2-7 and V is TRBV6-6; D is possibly TRBD1 (5 bases). Trimming stripped 0 bases from V and 3 bases from J, with 15 bases between. CDR3 length equals 16 residues. Germline CDR1 reads MNHNY; CDR2 reads SVGAGI (reference sequence).

The chain links TRBV5-1 to TRBJ2-5; 9 bases match TRBD2. J was trimmed by 4 bases and V by 4 bases; bases with no gene match: 5. Per germline, CDR1 SGHRS and CDR2 YFSETQ. The CDR3 runs 14 residues. CDR3 DNA: TGCGCCAGCAGCGTAGTAGCGGGAGCAGAGACCCAGTACTTC. The encoded protein is CASSVVAGAETQYF.

The chain employs TRBV29-1 and TRBJ2-5; 9 nucleotides line up with TRBD1. After removal of 7 bases from V and 5 bases from J, the junction contained 8 bases not matched to a gene. The CDR3 has 13 amino acids. The V gene's germline CDR1 is SQVTM and CDR2 ANQGSEA. In DNA, the CDR3 is TGCAGCGGGCAACAGGGGGCAGGGGAGACCCAGTACTTC. Its protein product is CSGQQGAGETQYF.

The chain employs TRBV28 and TRBJ1-6; TRBD1 might be the D (5 bases). This CDR3 contains 17 residues. Germline V gene lookup returns CDR1 MDHEN and CDR2 SYDVKM. With 4 bases removed from V and 9 bases from J, the gap between germline ends came to 22 bases. CDR3 sequence: CASSSLPTGGRGSPLHF. The CDR3 DNA reads as TGTGCCAGCAGTTCCCTTCCCACGGGGGGTAGGGGTTCACCCCTCCACTTT.

J is TRBJ2-2 and V is TRBV6-5; 7 bases are a match to TRBD2. V shed 10 bases and J 5 bases; nucleotides not matched to a gene: 13. There are 15 residues in the CDR3. Germline CDR1 and CDR2: MNHEY and SVGAGI. For the CDR3, the DNA is TGTGCCACCACCAGACTAGCTACTGGGACCGGGGAGCTGTTTTTT. It translates to CATTRLATGTGELFF.

The rearrangement links TRBV4-1 to TRBJ1-1; weak D call: TRBD1 (5 bases). The CDR3 covers 16 residues. The V end lost 1 base, the J end lost 0 bases, and 12 bases lay between the germline ends. Germline V gene sequence: CDR1 MGHRA, CDR2 YSYEKL. CDR3 in amino acids: CASSQVQGLMNTEAFF. The DNA of the CDR3 is TGCGCCAGCAGCCAAGTGCAGGGCCTTATGAACACTGAAGCTTTCTTT.

The gene calls are TRBV18 and TRBJ2-7; 8 nucleotides align to TRBD1. The CDR3 runs to 14 residues. Germline CDR1 and CDR2: KGHSH and LQKENI. The trim removed 4 bases at V and 2 bases at J, leaving 4 bases unmatched. Written as DNA, the CDR3 is TGTGCCAGCTCACGAGACAGGGGAACCTACGAGCAGTACTTC. It specifies CASSRDRGTYEQYF.

This rearrangement joins TRBV25-1 to TRBJ2-5; no definite D call. Germline CDR1 and CDR2: MGHDK and SYGVNS. The CDR3 is 14 residues long. Trimming cost V 3 bases and J 2 bases, with 10 bases left between them. CDR3 in amino acids: CASSEANKQETQYF. The DNA for the CDR3 is TGTGCCAGCAGTGAGGCAAACAAGCAAGAGACCCAGTACTTC.